The present T cell receptor (beta chain) was sequenced within a study of T cell responses to AZD1222 COVID-19 vaccine. Germline V gene data show CDR1 as SGHRS and CDR2 as YFSETQ. The V end was cut by 0 bases, the J end by 5 bases, with 8 bases between. The length of the CDR3 is 13 residues. The table came from immunoSEQ multiplex PCR; TCRdb's copy has only in-frame clones and leaves some out. The sample lists roughly 140,000 clones, roughly 90% occurring once. As regards this clone: Its antigen is undetermined.

Whole-study findings and limits: Unmutated regions of variants are reportedly targeted by nearly half of spike-specific TCRs. Only five or six AZD1222 recipients were seropositive at baseline.

This sample comprised peripheral blood, obtained 28 days after the second AZD1222 dose. The receptor was derived from an adult who received the AZD1222 COVID-19 vaccine. This chain uses TRBV5-1 with TRBJ2-5; tentatively, D is TRBD2 (5 bases). CDR3 DNA: TGCGCCAGCAGCTTGGGTGGGAGTGAGACCCAGTACTTC. Translated: CASSLGGSETQYF.